This is a list of T cell receptor beta chains from one sample in a study of identical twins. MiXCR, applied by TCRdb to the 5' RACE reads, yields one record per CDR3 protein. The sample consists of about 200,000 distinct CDR3 sequences, roughly 10% of them appearing once. Sequenced sample: memory (CD45RO+) T cells sorted from blood. These receptors were obtained from a woman under 30 in good health. Both conserved end residues are part of each CDR3. A D gene is named only where the DNA matches it firmly. Only some rows state a clone size, as once, few, many or a class for expanded clones.

d_gene,v_gene,abundance,len,j_gene,CDR3aa,CDR3nt
.,TRBV20-1,few,9,TRBJ1-1,CTVRSGAFF,TGTACTGTCCGGAGTGGAGCTTTCTTT
.,TRBV5-1,many,16,TRBJ2-7,CASSLSTGRTAYEQYF,TGCGCCAGCAGCTTGTCTACGGGGAGGACCGCCTACGAGCAGTACTTC
.,TRBV9,.,15,TRBJ1-2,CASSTGTGAGGGYTF,TGTGCCAGCAGCACCGGGACGGGCGCGGGAGGTGGCTACACCTTC
.,TRBV5-1,few,16,TRBJ2-1,CASSSPPVERDNEQFF,TGCGCCAGCAGCTCGCCGCCGGTCGAGCGGGACAATGAGCAGTTCTTC
TRBD2,TRBV2,.,15,TRBJ2-7,CASSYGLATIYEQYF,TGTGCCAGCAGTTATGGACTAGCGACCATCTACGAGCAGTACTTC
TRBD2,TRBV20-1,.,14,TRBJ2-7,CSATSGTRRDEQYF,TGCAGTGCCACGAGCGGGACTAGACGCGACGAGCAGTACTTC
TRBD1,TRBV5-1,.,18,TRBJ1-2,CASSFMGTGGARGYGYTF,TGCGCCAGCAGCTTCATGGGGACAGGGGGCGCCAGGGGCTATGGCTACACCTTC
TRBD2,TRBV4-3,few,18,TRBJ2-2,CASSQDPLELAGTGELFF,TGCGCCAGCAGCCAAGATCCGTTAGAGCTAGCGGGAACCGGGGAGCTGTTTTTT
.,TRBV3-1,few,13,TRBJ1-5,CASSQDRMQPQHF,TGTGCCAGCAGCCAAGATCGGATGCAGCCCCAGCATTTT
TRBD1,TRBV6-1,.,14,TRBJ1-4,CASRIQGAVEKLFF,TGTGCCAGCAGGATACAGGGGGCCGTGGAAAAACTGTTTTTT
.,TRBV20-1,few,13,TRBJ1-3,CSAVRDRGNTIYF,TGCAGTGCTGTACGGGATCGGGGAAACACCATATATTTT
TRBD2,TRBV3-1,.,15,TRBJ2-1,CASAAGLAGGNEQFF,TGTGCCAGCGCCGCGGGACTAGCGGGAGGGAATGAGCAGTTCTTC
.,TRBV7-9,many,13,TRBJ1-2,CASSLSPNYGYTF,TGTGCCAGCAGCTTGTCCCCCAACTATGGCTACACCTTC
TRBD2,TRBV4-1,few,18,TRBJ2-5,CASSQEIPAGGLQETQYF,TGCGCCAGCAGCCAAGAAATCCCAGCGGGGGGCCTCCAAGAGACCCAGTACTTC
.,TRBV20-1,few,9,TRBJ1-6,CSRTPLLHF,TGCTCGCGAACCCCGCTTCTCCACTTT
TRBD2,TRBV11-2,.,16,TRBJ2-3,CASSFLAGISTDTQYF,TGTGCCAGCAGCTTCCTAGCGGGGATTAGCACAGATACGCAGTATTTT
.,TRBV7-2,few,14,TRBJ2-1,CASSFDFSYNEQFF,TGTGCCAGCAGCTTTGACTTTTCCTACAATGAGCAGTTCTTC
.,TRBV7-9,many,14,TRBJ1-2,CASSLASGNYGYTF,TGTGCCAGCAGCTTAGCGTCCGGTAACTATGGCTACACCTTC
TRBD1,TRBV7-2,many,15,TRBJ2-1,CASSLGMTGGNEQFF,TGTGCCAGCAGCTTAGGAATGACAGGGGGCAATGAGCAGTTCTTC
.,TRBV6-1,.,15,TRBJ2-6,CASSPMASGANVLTF,TGTGCCAGCAGCCCCATGGCCTCTGGGGCCAACGTCCTGACTTTC
TRBD2,TRBV14,few,15,TRBJ2-2,CASSLVAGSTGELFF,TGTGCCAGCAGCCTTGTAGCGGGAAGCACCGGGGAGCTGTTTTTT
.,TRBV7-2,few,11,TRBJ2-1,CASGQLGEQFF,TGTGCCAGCGGCCAATTAGGTGAGCAGTTCTTC
.,TRBV6-1,.,13,TRBJ1-2,CASRVGGLDGYTF,TGTGCCAGCAGAGTCGGGGGCTTGGATGGCTACACCTTC
.,TRBV12-3/TRBV12-4,many,13,TRBJ2-3,CASQDPGTDTQYF,TGTGCCAGCCAGGACCCGGGAACAGATACGCAGTATTTT
.,TRBV5-1,.,14,TRBJ2-2,CASSWGAHTGELFF,TGCGCCAGCAGCTGGGGGGCGCACACCGGGGAGCTGTTTTTT
.,TRBV14,many,14,TRBJ2-3,CASSQEYTTDTQYF,TGTGCCAGCAGCCAAGAGTATACCACAGATACGCAGTATTTT
.,TRBV5-4,.,14,TRBJ1-1,CASSFGGADTEAFF,TGTGCCAGCAGCTTCGGAGGGGCGGACACTGAAGCTTTCTTT
TRBD2,TRBV6-1,few,14,TRBJ2-1,CASRPAGAYNEQFF,TGTGCCAGCAGGCCAGCGGGGGCCTACAATGAGCAGTTCTTC
.,TRBV18,few,14,TRBJ2-1,CASSPRRLDNEQFF,TGTGCCAGCTCACCAAGGAGGCTGGACAATGAGCAGTTCTTC
.,TRBV20-1,.,14,TRBJ1-1,CSARDYAGITEAFF,TGCAGTGCTAGAGATTATGCCGGTATCACTGAAGCTTTCTTT
TRBD2,TRBV20-1,.,16,TRBJ2-2,CSALPLAGADTGELFF,TGCAGTGCCCTCCCTCTAGCGGGAGCGGACACCGGGGAGCTGTTTTTT
.,TRBV5-1,.,15,TRBJ1-1,CASSSTGALGTEAFF,TGCGCCAGCAGCTCAACAGGCGCCCTTGGAACTGAAGCTTTCTTT
TRBD2,TRBV5-4,.,16,TRBJ2-1,CASSGPGGGLYNEQFF,TGTGCCAGCAGCGGGCCGGGCGGGGGACTTTACAATGAGCAGTTCTTC
.,TRBV4-1,.,14,TRBJ2-7,CASSLGRGPYEQYF,TGCGCCAGCAGCCTGGGACGGGGGCCCTACGAGCAGTACTTC
.,TRBV4-3,many,13,TRBJ2-5,CASSQDLAETQYF,TGCGCCAGCAGCCAAGACTTGGCAGAGACCCAGTACTTC
.,TRBV18,many,13,TRBJ2-5,CASSLTLQETQYF,TGTGCCAGCTCACTGACACTTCAAGAGACCCAGTACTTC